The clone carrying this T cell receptor (beta chain) was picked up one time. Its matching antigen is unknown. Extraction of RNA preceded its reverse transcription into cDNA, which served as the sequencing template. TCRdb's table, derived via immunoSEQ multiplex PCR, lists solely in-frame clones and lacks some. Of roughly 140,000 clones listed, roughly 82% are singletons. Documented treatment: oral pan-JAK inhibitor, 5-10 mg twice daily. Sampling of alopecia areata patients yielded lesional scalp punch biopsies as well as peripheral blood. The sample originates from a study of CD8+ T cells in alopecia areata. Study-level findings and limits: Numerous expanded lesional clones remained in scalp and blood during tofacitinib.

Germline loops: CDR1 SGHNT, CDR2 YYREEE (reference sequence). The V gene lost 2 bases and the J gene lost 9 bases, with 8 bases spanning the gap. This CDR3 region has 12 residues. This clonotype was obtained from a human donor with alopecia areata. The rearrangement uses TRBV5-4 and TRBJ2-2; D perhaps matches TRBD1 (6 bases). Specimen: CD8+ T cells sorted from blood, collected at week 4, from a patient treated with tofacitinib. In nucleotides, the CDR3 is TGTGCCAGCAGCTTCGGACAGAGGGAGCTGTTTTTT. It encodes CASSFGQRELFF.